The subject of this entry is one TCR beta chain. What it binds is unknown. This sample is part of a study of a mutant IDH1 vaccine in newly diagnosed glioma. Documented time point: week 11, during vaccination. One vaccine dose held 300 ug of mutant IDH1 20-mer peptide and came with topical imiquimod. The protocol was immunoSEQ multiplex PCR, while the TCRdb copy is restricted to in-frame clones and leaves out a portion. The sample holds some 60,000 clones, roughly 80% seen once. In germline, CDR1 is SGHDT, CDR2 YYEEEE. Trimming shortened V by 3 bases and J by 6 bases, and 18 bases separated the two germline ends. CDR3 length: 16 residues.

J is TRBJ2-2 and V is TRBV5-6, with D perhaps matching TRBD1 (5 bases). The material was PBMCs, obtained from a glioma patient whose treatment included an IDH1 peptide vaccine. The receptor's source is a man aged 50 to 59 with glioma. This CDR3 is CASSSRGREFSGELFF. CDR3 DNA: TGTGCCAGCAGCTCCCGCGGCAGGGAATTCTCCGGGGAGCTGTTTTTT.